This TCR beta chain was captured by sequencing in a study of OX40 agonist ivuxolimab in advanced cancers. The CDR3 spans 14 residues. The germline V gene has CDR1 SNHLY and CDR2 FYNNEI. The V and J ends lost 2 bases and 7 bases respectively, with 11 bases between them. Measured with immunoSEQ multiplex PCR; TCRdb has only the in-frame clones, and not every one. The repertoire holds approximately 43,000 clones, with around nine tenths as singletons. The sequence was obtained from an adult with an advanced solid tumor such as melanoma, head and neck, liver or kidney cancer. The specimen comprised CD4+ or CD8+ T cells sorted from blood, sampled in a trial of the OX40 agonist ivuxolimab. The chain has TRBV2 and TRBJ1-4, with a tentative D call TRBD1 (6 bases). The CDR3: CASSERGGSEKLFF. CDR3 in DNA: TGTGCCAGCAGTGAAAGGGGGGGGAGTGAAAAACTGTTTTTT.